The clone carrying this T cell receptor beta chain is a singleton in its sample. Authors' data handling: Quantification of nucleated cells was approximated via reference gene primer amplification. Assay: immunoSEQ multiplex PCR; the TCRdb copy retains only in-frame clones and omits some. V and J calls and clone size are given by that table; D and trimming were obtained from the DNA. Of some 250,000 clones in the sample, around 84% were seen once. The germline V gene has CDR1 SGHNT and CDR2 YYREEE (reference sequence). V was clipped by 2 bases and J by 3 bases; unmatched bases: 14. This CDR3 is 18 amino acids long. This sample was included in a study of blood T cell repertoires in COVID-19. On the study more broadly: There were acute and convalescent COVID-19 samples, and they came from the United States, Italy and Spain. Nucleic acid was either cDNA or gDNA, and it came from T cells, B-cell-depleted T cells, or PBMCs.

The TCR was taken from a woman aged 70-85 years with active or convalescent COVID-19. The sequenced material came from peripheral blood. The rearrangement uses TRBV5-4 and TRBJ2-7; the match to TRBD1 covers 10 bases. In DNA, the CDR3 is TGTGCCAGCAGCTTCCCCGGGACAGGGGAGAATCTTTTCTACGAGCAGTACTTC. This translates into CASSFPGTGENLFYEQYF.